The 15 T cell receptor beta chains presented below share a single source sample, sequenced in a study of response to subunit inactivated influenza vaccine (dated by TCRdb to the late 2010s). Receptor libraries were prepared by RT-PCR. Sequencing was carried out with an Illumina HiSeq 2500. TCRdb cleaned the public reads at Q25 with fastp, built clones with MiXCR and kept in-frame beta chains. Merged by CDR3 protein, the rows form single entries marked with the most common genes and DNA. This sample comprises approximately 530,000 distinct CDR3 sequences, 6% to 9% of them detected only once. The ten largest clones represent roughly 14% of the sample. Sequencing used PBMCs from blood, obtained roughly 24 months after vaccination. These receptors all come from a man aged 50-75 years who received an inactivated influenza vaccine. Donor details come from another sample of the same person, matched by shared clones.

The rearrangement links TRBV6-2 or TRBV6-3 to TRBJ2-2; the D call may be TRBD1 or TRBD2 (5 bases each). The CDR3 extends over 16 amino acids. Germline lookup yields CDR1 MNHEY and CDR2 SVGEGT. The V gene lost 2 bases and the J gene lost 5 bases, with 15 bases spanning the gap. The CDR3 spells CASSYPLRGGTGELFF. As DNA, the CDR3 is TGTGCCAGCAGTTACCCACTTAGGGGCGGGACCGGGGAGCTGTTTTTT.

This clonotype has more than one count but fewer than ten. The chain employs TRBV15 and TRBJ2-7; 8 positions match TRBD1. Germline assignment: CDR1 LNHNV and CDR2 YYDKDF (reference sequence). Trimming took 0 bases from V and 1 from J; bases not matched to a gene: 5. The CDR3 length is 16 residues. CDR3 in amino acids: CATSRDGQGASYEQYF. The CDR3 coding sequence is TGTGCCACCAGCAGAGATGGCCAGGGGGCGTCCTACGAGCAGTACTTC.

The chain recombines TRBV20-1 with TRBJ2-1; 14 bases fit TRBD2. Per germline, CDR1 DFQATT and CDR2 SNEGSKA (reference sequence). The ends lost 3 bases at V and 0 bases at J; junction bases unmatched: 4. The CDR3 has 17 residues. CDR3 sequence (DNA): TGCAGTGCTAGTGGGACTAGCGGGGGTAGCTCCTACAATGAGCAGTTCTTC. Its protein product is CSASGTSGGSSYNEQFF.

V is TRBV14 and J is TRBJ1-2; D is undetermined. The CDR3 spans 14 residues. Germline V gene data show CDR1 as SGHDN and CDR2 as FVKESK. V gave up 1 base and J gave up 7 bases, with 13 bases separating them. The CDR3 loop is CASSQAGPGGGYTF. CDR3 DNA sequence: TGTGCCAGCAGCCAAGCCGGCCCGGGCGGTGGCTACACCTTC.

This clonotype was counted a few times. The genes are TRBV7-9 and TRBJ2-1; D remains ambiguous. Germline CDR1 reads SEHNR; CDR2 reads FQNEAQ (reference sequence). V was pared by 5 bases and J by 6 bases, with 8 bases between. CDR3 length: 12 amino acids. The chain's CDR3 is CASSHGFNEQFF. CDR3 nucleotides: TGTGCCAGCAGCCATGGTTTCAATGAGCAGTTCTTC.

A few counts support this clonotype. The chain carries TRBV11-1 and TRBJ1-5, with a possible D match to TRBD1 (6 bases). The V end lost 3 bases, the J end lost 3 bases, and 12 bases lay between the germline ends. The CDR3 length is 15 residues. CDR1 SGHAT and CDR2 FQDESV come from the germline V gene (reference sequence). DNA of the CDR3: TGTGCCAGCAGCTTGATCGGGGGGCCCAATCAGCCCCAGCATTTT. Its translation: CASSLIGGPNQPQHF.

This clonotype was counted only a few times. The chain joins TRBV6-2 or TRBV6-3 to TRBJ2-7; weak D call: TRBD2 (6 bases). Germline lookup yields CDR1 MNHEY and CDR2 SVGEGT. V dropped 5 bases and J dropped 0 bases, with 14 bases sitting between them. CDR3 length equals 15 residues. The CDR3 here is CASSLGLHLSYEQYF. In DNA form, the CDR3 reads TGTGCCAGCAGTCTGGGACTCCACCTCTCCTACGAGCAGTACTTC.

Only a few counts were recorded for this clonotype. V gene TRBV5-6 combines with J gene TRBJ2-5; 8 positions agree with TRBD2. Germline CDR1 reads SGHDT; CDR2 reads YYEEEE. The ends lost 3 bases at V and 5 bases at J; junction bases unmatched: 12. CDR3 length: 16 amino acids. The CDR3 spells CASSSQGREGPETQYF. The CDR3 DNA follows: TGTGCCAGCAGCTCTCAGGGACGGGAGGGCCCGGAGACCCAGTACTTC.

V gene TRBV29-1 combines with J gene TRBJ1-1; D unresolved. Trimming removed 6 bases at V and 4 bases at J, with 12 bases between. CDR1 and CDR2 from the germline V gene are SQVTM and ANQGSEA. The CDR3 is made up of 12 amino acids. CDR3 bases: TGCAGCGTCTATCAAAGGAGCACTGAAGCTTTCTTT. It yields the protein CSVYQRSTEAFF.

This clonotype has only a few counts. The CDR3 DNA is TGTGCCAGCAGGGCAGGGTTTAGCGAGCAGTACTTC. As protein: CASRAGFSEQYF. V and J are TRBV27 and TRBJ2-7, with a possible D match to TRBD1 (5 bases). Germline CDR1 and CDR2: MNHEY and SMNVEV (reference sequence). Trimming removed 6 bases from V and 6 bases from J, with 12 bases in between. The CDR3 is made up of 12 amino acids.

This sequence joins TRBV19 and TRBJ2-2; D unclear. V was trimmed by 7 bases and J by 2 bases, leaving 5 bases between them. The germline gives CDR1 LNHDA, CDR2 SQIVND (reference sequence). The CDR3 extends over 12 amino acids. Written as DNA, the CDR3 is TGTGCCAGTAACAGTAACACCGGGGAGCTGTTTTTT. It translates to CASNSNTGELFF.

The genes are TRBV20-1 and TRBJ2-1; 9 bases are shared with TRBD2. In germline, CDR1 is DFQATT, CDR2 SNEGSKA (reference sequence). The CDR3 spans 17 residues. Here the CDR3 reads CCSRGQAGGGSYNEQFF. The CDR3 DNA sequence: TGCTGCTCTAGGGGCCAAGCGGGGGGCGGCTCCTACAATGAGCAGTTCTTC.

This clonotype showed up just a few times. V gene TRBV15 combines with J gene TRBJ1-5; D unclear. This CDR3 spans 19 amino acids. Germline V lookup: CDR1 LNHNV, CDR2 YYDKDF (reference sequence). V dropped 0 bases and J dropped 0 bases, with 18 bases sitting between them. CDR3 bases: TGTGCCACCAGCAGAGATCTGACCCCTGGCCTCTATAGCAATCAGCCCCAGCATTTT. The encoded protein is CATSRDLTPGLYSNQPQHF. The full variable domain, its missing parts supplied by reference TRBV15 and TRBJ1-5, is DAMVIQNPRYQVTQFGKPVTLSCSQTLNHNVMYWYQQKSSQAPKLLFHYYDKDFNNEADTPDNFQSRRPNTSFCFLDIRSPGLGDTAMYLCATSRDLTPGLYSNQPQHFGDGTRLSIL.

This clonotype has ten or more counts. The rearrangement uses TRBV10-3 and TRBJ2-7; D may be TRBD1 (5 bases). Trimming left V 10 bases short and J 2 bases short, with 15 bases between. The CDR3 has 13 amino acids. Germline-derived CDR1 and CDR2 are ENHRY and SYGVKD. CDR3 in DNA: TGTGCCACCCGGACACCTCTCGCCTACGAGCAGTACTTC. It yields the protein CATRTPLAYEQYF.

This clonotype was seen a handful of times. V usage is TRBV27 and J usage is TRBJ1-2; 8 nucleotides line up with TRBD1. V lost 5 bases to trimming and J lost 0 bases; unmatched junction nucleotides: 14. The CDR3 runs 18 residues. Germline assignment: CDR1 MNHEY and CDR2 SMNVEV (reference sequence). DNA for the CDR3: TGTGCCAGCAGTCCAACCCCCTACGGGACAGGACCTAACTATGGCTACACCTTC. This translates into CASSPTPYGTGPNYGYTF.